The present entry profiles one T cell receptor beta chain with its context. As yet, its antigen is unknown. UMI-tagged TRB cDNA libraries were built via 5' RACE. TCRdb reanalyzed the 5' RACE reads and collapses them to one entry per CDR3 protein, without DNA. This repertoire includes about 42,000 distinct CDR3 sequences. This CDR3 is 14 amino acids long. The germline CDR1 and CDR2 sequences are MNHEY and SMNVEV (reference sequence). The data derive from a study of CXCR3-negative and CXCR3-positive naive CD8 T cells. Notes on the study in general: With respect to TRBV-TRBJ usage, naive CXCR3-negative and CXCR3-positive cells were similar; memory differed. Cryopreserved cells showed partially decreased CXCR3 expression, and most assays used fresh PBMCs.

The sample comprised naive CXCR3- CD8+ T cells from blood. Sample subset: CD45RO-CCR7+CD27+CD95- naive CD8+ T cells lacking CXCR3 (TNR3-). This TCR came from a human donor in good health. Some clones in this sample may be carry-over from other donors' samples. This sequence joins TRBV27 and TRBJ2-1; the TRBD2 assignment by TCRdb is unverifiable without DNA. The CDR3 spells CASSGLAGRGEQFF.